A single sample gave rise to the 18 T cell receptor beta chains below, sequenced in a study of PD-1 blockade in mismatch repair-deficient tumors. Profiled with immunoSEQ multiplex PCR; TCRdb holds only in-frame clones, not every one. The table includes about 84,000 clones, approximately 81% detected once. The specimen comprised peripheral blood, sampled 12 weeks after starting pembrolizumab. The receptors derive from an adult with mismatch repair-deficient cancer.

The rearrangement joins TRBV19 to TRBJ2-3; TRBD1 matches 9 bases. Germline V gene data show CDR1 as LNHDA and CDR2 as SQIVND (reference sequence). V was pared by 6 bases and J by 1 base, with 5 bases of the junction left unmatched. The CDR3 contains 15 residues. The CDR3 reads CASRTGGGGTDTQYF. CDR3 bases: TGTGCCAGTAGGACAGGGGGTGGCGGCACAGATACGCAGTATTTT.

This chain uses TRBV11-3 with TRBJ2-3; 7 positions agree with TRBD1. CDR3 length: 15 residues. CDR1 and CDR2 (germline): SGHNT, YENEEA. V shed 5 bases and J 1 base; nucleotides not matched to a gene: 6. The CDR3 DNA is TGTGCCAGCAGCCACAACAGGGGTCGCACAGATACGCAGTATTTT. Residues: CASSHNRGRTDTQYF.

The chain has TRBV7-3 and TRBJ2-1; perhaps TRBD1 as D (5 bases). Germline loops: CDR1 SGHTA, CDR2 FQGTGA. V lost 2 bases, J lost 3 bases, and 11 bases lay in between. The CDR3 consists of 15 residues. CDR3 DNA sequence: TGTGCCAGCAGCTTAGACGGGCAGGGCTACAATGAGCAGTTCTTC. This translates into CASSLDGQGYNEQFF.

This chain links TRBV7-2 with TRBJ2-7, with D possibly TRBD2 on 5 matching bases. Trimming removed 5 bases from V and 3 bases from J, with 14 bases in between. This CDR3 comprises 14 residues. Germline lookup yields CDR1 SGHTA and CDR2 FQGNSA. CDR3 coding DNA: TGTGCCAGCAGCCGACGGGGTACTGGCTACGAGCAGTACTTC. Protein: CASSRRGTGYEQYF.

In its sample, this clone was seen once. The CDR3 DNA sequence: TGCAGCGTTGGCGGGTCCCCCGGGGAGCTGTTTTTT. It is translated as CSVGGSPGELFF. The genes are TRBV29-1 and TRBJ2-2; maybe TRBD2 (5 bases). The CDR3 totals 12 residues. The V and J ends lost 4 bases and 6 bases respectively, with 9 bases between them. In germline, CDR1 is SQVTM, CDR2 ANQGSEA.

In its sample, this clone was seen once. This CDR3 reads CASSLAGAPNTEAFF. In nucleotides, the CDR3 is TGTGCCAGCAGCCTAGCAGGAGCGCCGAACACTGAAGCTTTCTTT. The V gene is TRBV11-2, the J gene TRBJ1-1; D unclear. The CDR3 totals 15 residues. Germline lookup yields CDR1 SGHAT and CDR2 FQNNGV. Trimming stripped 5 bases from V and 1 base from J, with 14 bases between.

The chain combines TRBV6-6 with TRBJ1-1; D gene ambiguous. The germline V gene encodes CDR1 MNHNY and CDR2 SVGAGI (reference sequence). Between the trimmed V and J ends, which lost 5 bases and 1 base, there was a span of 8 bases. The CDR3 has 13 residues. CDR3 in DNA: TGTGCCAGCAGTCCTGGAGGGAACACTGAAGCTTTCTTT. Residues: CASSPGGNTEAFF.

The chain recombines TRBV5-1 with TRBJ2-2, with 9 bases that match TRBD1. This CDR3 contains 14 residues. Trimming took 4 bases from V and 4 from J; bases not matched to a gene: 2. The V gene's germline CDR1 is SGHRS and CDR2 YFSETQ. CDR3 protein: CASSVTGGTGELFF. The DNA of the CDR3 is TGCGCCAGCAGCGTGACAGGGGGCACCGGGGAGCTGTTTTTT. The full variable domain, in which reference TRBV5-1 and TRBJ2-2 provide the parts outside the CDR3, is KAGVTQTPRYLIKTRGQQVTLSCSPISGHRSVSWYQQTPGQGLQFLFEYFSETQRNKGNFPGRFSGRQFSNSRSEMNVSTLELGDSALYLCASSVTGGTGELFFGEGSRLTVL.

The chain joins TRBV9 to TRBJ2-3; D unresolved. CDR3 length: 15 amino acids. V gave up 0 bases and J gave up 0 bases, with 8 bases separating them. Germline CDR1 SGDLS, CDR2 YYNGEE. The CDR3 DNA follows: TGTGCCAGCAGCGTAGGTGAAACTAGCACAGATACGCAGTATTTT. Residues: CASSVGETSTDTQYF.

Concerning this clone itself: The sample carries other DNA sequences with the same CDR3. The rearrangement uses TRBV5-8 and TRBJ1-5; possible D gene TRBD1, 5 bases. V lost 2 bases to trimming and J lost 2 bases, with 11 bases between them. Germline assignment: CDR1 SGHTS and CDR2 YDEGEE. CDR3 size: 15 residues. The CDR3 loop reads CASSLMQGGNQPQHF. DNA of the CDR3: TGTGCCAGCAGCTTAATGCAGGGTGGCAATCAGCCCCAGCATTTT.

This clone is a singleton in its sample. The chain is built from TRBV29-1 and TRBJ2-5; perhaps TRBD2 as D (5 bases). Trimming left V 4 bases short and J 5 bases short, with 14 bases between. This CDR3 is built from 13 residues. Germline assignment: CDR1 SQVTM and CDR2 ANQGSEA. CDR3 nucleotides: TGCAGCGTTGTTTTAGGGTCGGGGGAGACCCAGTACTTC. Protein sequence: CSVVLGSGETQYF.

The chain employs TRBV7-3 and TRBJ2-1; TRBD2 is a possible D gene (6 bases). The V gene's germline CDR1 is SGHTA and CDR2 FQGTGA. The ends were cut back, 2 bases at V and 4 bases at J, with 9 bases in the middle. The CDR3 extends over 14 amino acids. The CDR3 DNA sequence: TGTGCCAGCAGCTTAGGGACTGGTTACAATGAGCAGTTCTTC. Its translation is CASSLGTGYNEQFF.

The genes are TRBV5-4 and TRBJ2-3; 14 bases match TRBD2. Germline assignment: CDR1 SGHNT and CDR2 YYREEE (reference sequence). This CDR3 has 17 amino acids. V lost 4 bases to trimming and J lost 6 bases; unmatched junction nucleotides: 10. CDR3 DNA: TGTGCCAGCAGCCCAGGGACTAGCGGGAGCCGTCAGGATACGCAGTATTTT. Translating gives CASSPGTSGSRQDTQYF. Filled out from reference TRBV5-4 and TRBJ2-3, the complete variable domain reads ETGVTQSPTHLIKTRGQQVTLRCSSQSGHNTVSWYQQALGQGPQFIFQYYREEENGRGNFPPRFSGLQFPNYSSELNVNALELDDSALYLCASSPGTSGSRQDTQYFGPGTRLTVL.

This clone appeared once. V usage is TRBV7-8 and J usage is TRBJ1-3; D remains unclear. The CDR3 is 14 residues long. CDR1 and CDR2 from the germline V gene are SGHVS and FQNEAQ. V lost 5 bases, J lost 2 bases, and 10 bases lay in between. CDR3 loop: CASSQSRAGNTIYF. The CDR3 DNA is TGTGCCAGCAGCCAATCCCGGGCTGGAAACACCATATATTTT.

This sequence joins TRBV14 and TRBJ2-1, with TRBD1 matching 9 bases. The CDR3 consists of 16 residues. The germline V gene has CDR1 SGHDN and CDR2 FVKESK. J was trimmed by 3 bases and V by 4 bases; bases with no gene match: 7. The CDR3 DNA reads as TGTGCCAGCAGCCGCGTACAGGGGGCTTACTACAATGAGCAGTTCTTC. Translation gives CASSRVQGAYYNEQFF.

This chain joins TRBV27 and TRBJ1-2; a weak D match, TRBD1 (6 bases). Germline V lookup: CDR1 MNHEY, CDR2 SMNVEV (reference sequence). V was trimmed by 3 bases and J by 4 bases, leaving 15 bases between them. CDR3 length: 15 residues. The CDR3: CASSFGGRVGYGYTF. CDR3 sequence (DNA): TGTGCCAGCAGTTTTGGGGGCAGGGTGGGCTATGGCTACACCTTC.

CDR3 loop: CASSQGRNTGELFF. The CDR3 coding sequence is TGCGCCAGCAGCCAAGGCCGGAACACCGGGGAGCTGTTTTTT. This rearrangement joins TRBV4-3 to TRBJ2-2, with D hard to call. V was cut by 1 base and J by 1 base, with 4 bases left in between. CDR1 LGHNA and CDR2 YSLEER come from the germline V gene. This CDR3 contains 14 residues.

This chain links TRBV6-1 with TRBJ2-7; no clear D. This CDR3 is 15 amino acids long. Germline values: CDR1 MNHNS, CDR2 SASEGT. The V end was cut by 8 bases, the J end by 4 bases, with 21 bases between. The CDR3 protein is CASPADLGLGYEQYF. Here the CDR3 DNA reads TGTGCCAGCCCGGCCGACCTTGGTCTAGGGTACGAGCAGTACTTC.